Here is one T cell receptor (beta chain) with its context. Its antigen is currently unknown. A much larger clone differs by one base, so this may be a read error. Unsorted whole blood yielded the blood RNA, and germline DNA was also extracted. The template, 500 ng total RNA, yielded TCR beta cDNA made with a constant-region primer. Slightly modified ARM-PCR served as the procedure for the TCR beta libraries. These libraries came from three rounds of nested multiplex PCR. Primers for the first two PCR rounds were TRBV1-TRBV30 forward primers and a C-beta reverse primer (approximately 10 cycles per round). TCRdb re-called the multiplex PCR reads with MiXCR, one entry per CDR3 protein. The repertoire includes around 330,000 distinct CDR3 sequences, around three fifths of them detected once, and roughly 9% sits in the top ten. The CDR3 contains 16 residues. Germline CDR1 MNHEY, CDR2 SVGAGI. V shed 7 bases and J 4 bases; nucleotides not matched to a gene: 11.

The data belong to a study of tumor-infiltrating lymphocytes in primary liver carcinoma. On the study more broadly: Surgical resection was the treatment these patients received for primary liver carcinoma.

Findings of the study overall: In tumor-adjacent and tumor-blood pairs, overlap was lower than in tumor region pairs.

V and J are TRBV6-5 and TRBJ1-1; 11 nucleotides align to TRBD1. This TCR was sampled from a man in his forties with primary liver carcinoma and hepatitis B virus infection. Material: peripheral blood. DNA for the CDR3: TGTGCCAGCAACTCGGACAGGGGGCTCGGTGGCACTGAAGCTTTCTTT. Its protein product is CASNSDRGLGGTEAFF.